Listed below are T cell receptor beta chains from one sample, sequenced in a study of blood T cell repertoires in COVID-19. Here immunoSEQ multiplex PCR was the method, and the copy in TCRdb shows in-frame clones only, minus some. The data contain 150,000 or so clones, roughly 83% of them singletons. Sample: PBMCs or T cells enriched from blood (not recorded which). The source of these receptors is a man aged 70-80 years who had been exposed to COVID-19. Both conserved end residues are part of each CDR3.

cdr3_aa: CASSLSPRQGSSPLHF
cdr3_length: 16
v_call: TRBV27
j_call: TRBJ1-6

cdr3_aa: CASSAPGTGGSVNQPQHF
cdr3_length: 18
v_call: TRBV19
j_call: TRBJ1-5

cdr3_aa: CASSPQTGTEAFF
cdr3_length: 13
v_call: TRBV12-3/TRBV12-4
j_call: TRBJ1-1

cdr3_aa: CASSPGTSGESEQFF
cdr3_length: 15
v_call: TRBV6-2/TRBV6-3
j_call: TRBJ2-1

cdr3_aa: CASSGEWTEAFF
cdr3_length: 12
v_call: TRBV11-2
j_call: TRBJ1-1

cdr3_aa: CAWTLRGIANIQYF
cdr3_length: 14
v_call: TRBV30
j_call: TRBJ2-4

cdr3_aa: CASSLTGTDTQYF
cdr3_length: 13
v_call: TRBV7-9
j_call: TRBJ2-3

cdr3_aa: CASSLRDGYTF
cdr3_length: 11
v_call: TRBV28
j_call: TRBJ1-2

cdr3_aa: CASGPTGGDGYTF
cdr3_length: 13
v_call: TRBV19
j_call: TRBJ1-2

cdr3_aa: CASSPLAGAHYEQYF
cdr3_length: 15
v_call: TRBV27
j_call: TRBJ2-7

cdr3_aa: CASTLTGGNEQFF
cdr3_length: 13
v_call: TRBV5-4
j_call: TRBJ2-1

cdr3_aa: CAWRRGNTEAFF
cdr3_length: 12
v_call: TRBV30
j_call: TRBJ1-1

cdr3_aa: CASSWRGGTEAFF
cdr3_length: 13
v_call: TRBV5-1
j_call: TRBJ1-1

cdr3_aa: CASSDGRNTEAFF
cdr3_length: 13
v_call: TRBV2
j_call: TRBJ1-1

cdr3_aa: CASSLGQSEQYF
cdr3_length: 12
v_call: TRBV7-6
j_call: TRBJ2-7

cdr3_aa: CASSFPSDGEAYEQYF
cdr3_length: 16
v_call: TRBV13
j_call: TRBJ2-7

cdr3_aa: CASSLDSALSYEQYF
cdr3_length: 15
v_call: TRBV11-2
j_call: TRBJ2-7

cdr3_aa: CASSLAQRANTGELFF
cdr3_length: 16
v_call: TRBV7-9
j_call: TRBJ2-2

cdr3_aa: CASSYLAGRSYEQYF
cdr3_length: 15
v_call: TRBV6-5
j_call: TRBJ2-7

cdr3_aa: CASSTDWRGEQPQHF
cdr3_length: 15
v_call: TRBV11-2
j_call: TRBJ1-5

cdr3_aa: CASSPLPTSGRNTGELFF
cdr3_length: 18
v_call: TRBV18
j_call: TRBJ2-2

cdr3_aa: CASRGQESSYNEQFF
cdr3_length: 15
v_call: TRBV4-3
j_call: TRBJ2-1

cdr3_aa: CASSVAPSGRGGNEQFF
cdr3_length: 17
v_call: TRBV9
j_call: TRBJ2-1

cdr3_aa: CASRDTGLEDYGYTF
cdr3_length: 15
v_call: TRBV28
j_call: TRBJ1-2

cdr3_aa: CASSYRRQGDQPQHF
cdr3_length: 15
v_call: TRBV6-5
j_call: TRBJ1-5

cdr3_aa: CASSYTGGNYEQYF
cdr3_length: 14
v_call: TRBV6-5
j_call: TRBJ2-7

cdr3_aa: CASTTSSGANVLTF
cdr3_length: 14
v_call: TRBV3-1/TRBV3-2
j_call: TRBJ2-6

cdr3_aa: CASSQSPAYEQYF
cdr3_length: 13
v_call: TRBV3-1/TRBV3-2
j_call: TRBJ2-7

cdr3_aa: CASSSYLTGLEKLFF
cdr3_length: 15
v_call: TRBV5-5
j_call: TRBJ1-4

cdr3_aa: CASSPRAAGGGNYGYTF
cdr3_length: 17
v_call: TRBV18
j_call: TRBJ1-2

cdr3_aa: CASRGGQSTDTQYF
cdr3_length: 14
v_call: TRBV5-1
j_call: TRBJ2-3

cdr3_aa: CASSTGLATFNEQFF
cdr3_length: 15
v_call: TRBV19
j_call: TRBJ2-1

cdr3_aa: CASSRDYSNQPQHF
cdr3_length: 14
v_call: TRBV28
j_call: TRBJ1-5

cdr3_aa: CASSVGAQNSPLHF
cdr3_length: 14
v_call: TRBV9
j_call: TRBJ1-6

cdr3_aa: CASRRLLAGGETQYF
cdr3_length: 15
v_call: TRBV28
j_call: TRBJ2-5

cdr3_aa: CASSQGSRGMNTEAFF
cdr3_length: 16
v_call: TRBV14
j_call: TRBJ1-1

cdr3_aa: CASSTTGIGTEAFF
cdr3_length: 14
v_call: TRBV19
j_call: TRBJ1-1

cdr3_aa: CASSRSGETQYF
cdr3_length: 12
v_call: TRBV2
j_call: TRBJ2-5

cdr3_aa: CASSGRQGASEKLFF
cdr3_length: 15
v_call: TRBV9
j_call: TRBJ1-4

cdr3_aa: CASSFGTSGNEQFF
cdr3_length: 14
v_call: TRBV5-1
j_call: TRBJ2-1

cdr3_aa: CASRAQGAHQPQHF
cdr3_length: 14
v_call: TRBV19
j_call: TRBJ1-5

cdr3_aa: CASRRGMEKLFF
cdr3_length: 12
v_call: TRBV12-3/TRBV12-4
j_call: TRBJ1-4

cdr3_aa: CASSLLPGQGMSEQYF
cdr3_length: 16
v_call: TRBV5-1
j_call: TRBJ2-7

cdr3_aa: CASSPAGRDTGELFF
cdr3_length: 15
v_call: TRBV18
j_call: TRBJ2-2

cdr3_aa: CASSPTSGYNEQFF
cdr3_length: 14
v_call: TRBV9
j_call: TRBJ2-1

cdr3_aa: CAWGDKNEKLFF
cdr3_length: 12
v_call: TRBV30
j_call: TRBJ1-4

cdr3_aa: CASSYSFRGAYEQYF
cdr3_length: 15
v_call: TRBV6-5
j_call: TRBJ2-7

cdr3_aa: CASSSSRGMGTEAFF
cdr3_length: 15
v_call: TRBV6-5
j_call: TRBJ1-1

cdr3_aa: CASSIWPNEKLFF
cdr3_length: 13
v_call: TRBV19
j_call: TRBJ1-4

cdr3_aa: CASSFNRAKQPQHF
cdr3_length: 14
v_call: TRBV28
j_call: TRBJ1-5

cdr3_aa: CASSPRLQHLAFF
cdr3_length: 13
v_call: TRBV18
j_call: TRBJ1-1

cdr3_aa: CASRAGHISGNTIYF
cdr3_length: 15
v_call: TRBV6-7
j_call: TRBJ1-3

cdr3_aa: CASSLESGQSTDTQYF
cdr3_length: 16
v_call: TRBV5-1
j_call: TRBJ2-3

cdr3_aa: CASSLNGIYEQYF
cdr3_length: 13
v_call: TRBV11-2
j_call: TRBJ2-7

cdr3_aa: CASRTGGWGYTF
cdr3_length: 12
v_call: TRBV27
j_call: TRBJ1-2